These 25 T cell receptor beta chains came from one sample sequenced in a study of blood T cell repertoires in COVID-19. Assay used: immunoSEQ multiplex PCR; TCRdb lists only in-frame clones, some missing. The repertoire holds 300,000 to 450,000 clones, with roughly 87% as singletons. The sequencing input was PBMCs or T cells enriched from blood (not recorded which). These receptors all stem from a woman aged 25 to 39 who had recovered from COVID-19.

The CDR3 DNA reads as TGTGCCAGCAGTTACTCGAATCCAGGGAATGTGGCTGAAGCTTTCTTT. This codes for CASSYSNPGNVAEAFF. The V and J genes are TRBV6-5 and TRBJ1-1, with D possibly being TRBD1 (5 bases). V dropped 0 bases and J dropped 6 bases, with 17 bases sitting between them. The CDR3 loop spans 16 amino acids. The germline V gene encodes CDR1 MNHEY and CDR2 SVGAGI.

The gene calls are TRBV30 and TRBJ1-3, with 10 bases lining up with TRBD1. The ends lost 1 base at V and 0 bases at J; junction bases unmatched: 12. CDR1 GTSNPN and CDR2 SVGIG come from the germline V gene (reference sequence). This CDR3 has 19 amino acids. The CDR3 DNA sequence: TGTGCCTGGAGTGGGCTCATCGGGACAGGGGCCAACTCTGGAAACACCATATATTTT. Residues: CAWSGLIGTGANSGNTIYF.

The chain carries TRBV3-1 (or the pseudogene TRBV3-2) and TRBJ2-7; 8 nucleotides align to TRBD2. The CDR3 is 15 amino acids. Per germline, CDR1 LGHDT and CDR2 YNNKEL (reference sequence). The ends lost 4 bases at V and 7 bases at J; junction bases unmatched: 12. In DNA form, the CDR3 reads TGTGCCAGCAGCCCACGGGCGGTCACGGGGGGGGAGCAGTACTTC. Translated: CASSPRAVTGGEQYF.

The CDR3 protein is CASQQGPVGDTQYF. As DNA, the CDR3 is TGTGCCAGCCAACAGGGGCCTGTGGGAGATACGCAGTATTTT. This chain uses TRBV6-5 with TRBJ2-3; 7 bases align to TRBD1. V was pared by 8 bases and J by 5 bases, with 10 bases of the junction left unmatched. Germline V gene sequence: CDR1 MNHEY, CDR2 SVGAGI. The CDR3 has 14 residues.

The CDR3 spells CASSERGYDSYEQYF. The CDR3 DNA follows: TGTGCCAGCAGTGAAAGGGGCTACGACTCCTACGAGCAGTACTTC. V and J are TRBV25-1 and TRBJ2-7; D possibly corresponds to TRBD1 (5 bases). Trimming stripped 2 bases from V and 0 bases from J, with 11 bases between. Germline values: CDR1 MGHDK, CDR2 SYGVNS. The CDR3 runs 15 residues.

V and J are TRBV18 and TRBJ1-5; perhaps TRBD1 as D (5 bases). The V gene lost 2 bases and the J gene lost 7 bases, with 18 bases spanning the gap. The germline V gene has CDR1 KGHSH and CDR2 LQKENI. CDR3 length: 16 amino acids. The CDR3 loop reads CASSPFIGQGEQPQHF. The CDR3 DNA follows: TGTGCCAGCTCACCATTTATTGGGCAGGGCGAGCAGCCCCAGCATTTT.

This rearrangement joins TRBV11-2 to TRBJ2-2; 10 positions match TRBD2. CDR1 SGHAT and CDR2 FQNNGV come from the germline V gene. V was pared by 1 base and J by 7 bases, with 6 bases of the junction left unmatched. CDR3 length: 16 residues. The CDR3 nucleotides read TGTGCCAGCAGCTTAGGAGCGGGGGGGTATGGCGGGGAGCTGTTTTTT. It encodes CASSLGAGGYGGELFF.

This chain connects TRBV28 to TRBJ1-2; D is undetermined. V was clipped by 7 bases and J by 6 bases, with 15 bases between them. Germline V gene sequence: CDR1 MDHEN, CDR2 SYDVKM. The CDR3 length is 13 residues. The CDR3 is CASTSPGPHGYTF. CDR3 nucleotide sequence: TGTGCCAGCACCAGCCCTGGGCCTCATGGCTACACCTTC.

The J gene is TRBJ2-3, the V gene TRBV24-1; D is ambiguous. The germline V gene has CDR1 KGHDR and CDR2 SFDVKD. The length of the CDR3 is 14 residues. Trimming pared 6 bases from V and 3 bases from J, leaving 12 bases between. The CDR3, as DNA: TGTGCCACCAGTCCCCCGGGTGTGACAGATACGCAGTATTTT. This gives the protein CATSPPGVTDTQYF.

V is TRBV21-1 and J is TRBJ2-2; no DNA check was done on the table's D call, TRBD2. TRBV21-1 is a documented pseudogene. This CDR3 is built from 17 residues. CDR3 bases: TGTGCCAGCAGCAAAGAAGGGCGGGGAAGGTACACCGGGGAGCTGTTTTTT. This encodes CASSKEGRGRYTGELFF.

This rearrangement joins TRBV2 to TRBJ1-6, with TRBD1 as a possible D gene (6 bases). Trimming took off 6 bases at V and 6 bases at J, with 15 bases between the two ends. Germline CDR1 SNHLY, CDR2 FYNNEI. The CDR3 extends over 15 amino acids. The CDR3 sequence: CASSPEPDSNSPLHF. CDR3 DNA: TGTGCCAGCAGCCCCGAGCCGGACAGTAATTCACCCCTCCACTTT. Combining the CDR3 with reference TRBV2 and TRBJ1-6 gives the whole variable domain EPEVTQTPSHQVTQMGQEVILRCVPISNHLYFYWYRQILGQKVEFLVSFYNNEISEKSEIFDDQFSVERPDGSNFTLKIRSTKLEDSAMYFCASSPEPDSNSPLHFGNGTRLTVT.

The genes are TRBV19 and TRBJ2-2, with 7 bases fitting TRBD1. Germline-derived CDR1 and CDR2 are LNHDA and SQIVND (reference sequence). The CDR3 has 17 amino acids. The trim removed 3 bases at V and 5 bases at J, leaving 12 bases unmatched. CDR3 nucleotides: TGTGCCAGTAGTATGGTACCCAGGGGGACAAGGACCGGGGAGCTGTTTTTT. Translated, it gives CASSMVPRGTRTGELFF.

This clone occurred a few times. V usage is TRBV18 and J usage is TRBJ1-1; D not certain. V was cut by 1 base and J by 1 base, with 7 bases left in between. This CDR3 has 14 residues. Germline V CDR1 and CDR2: KGHSH, LQKENI. Here the CDR3 reads CASSPLYRNTEAFF. DNA of the CDR3: TGTGCCAGCTCACCACTCTATCGGAACACTGAAGCTTTCTTT.

This chain uses TRBV4-3 with TRBJ2-1; maybe TRBD2 (5 bases). There are 15 residues in the CDR3. Germline V gives CDR1 LGHNA, CDR2 YSLEER. V was shortened by 0 bases and J by 9 bases, with 15 bases between the two germline ends. CDR3 in amino acids: CASSQDRTSRGEQFF. The CDR3 bases are TGCGCCAGCAGCCAAGATCGGACTTCACGGGGTGAGCAGTTCTTC.

This clone was seen only once. This chain uses TRBV7-9 with TRBJ1-6; D is ambiguous. Germline lookup yields CDR1 SEHNR and CDR2 FQNEAQ (reference sequence). Trimming took off 5 bases at V and 5 bases at J, with 16 bases between the two ends. This CDR3 spans 16 amino acids. The CDR3 sequence: CASSPLRGQNNSPLHF. In DNA form, the CDR3 reads TGTGCCAGCAGCCCCCTGAGAGGGCAGAATAATTCACCCCTCCACTTT.

The chain joins TRBV28 to TRBJ1-5; 11 nucleotides line up with TRBD1. The junction had 7 bases not matched to a gene; V was cut back by 2 bases and J by 7 bases. The CDR3 loop spans 16 amino acids. Per germline, CDR1 MDHEN and CDR2 SYDVKM. The CDR3 DNA is TGTGCCAGCAGTTTAATAGGACAGGGGGCGCGGCAGCCCCAGCATTTT. Translation: CASSLIGQGARQPQHF.

In its sample, this clone was seen a few times. The genes are TRBV11-3 and TRBJ2-1, with 11 bases that match TRBD2. The CDR3 totals 15 residues. V lost 2 bases to trimming and J lost 13 bases; unmatched junction nucleotides: 10. In germline, CDR1 is SGHNT, CDR2 YENEEA. The CDR3 region has the DNA TGTGCCAGCAGCTTAACCGCCGCGACTAGCGGGGCCCAGTTCTTC. The encoded protein is CASSLTAATSGAQFF.

The chain links TRBV25-1 to TRBJ1-2; D perhaps matches TRBD1 (5 bases). Trimming shortened V by 1 base and J by 8 bases, and 20 bases separated the two germline ends. The germline V gene encodes CDR1 MGHDK and CDR2 SYGVNS. CDR3 length: 16 residues. The CDR3 region is CASSEWGGAGSYGYTF. CDR3 DNA sequence: TGTGCCAGCAGTGAATGGGGAGGCGCAGGGTCGTACGGCTACACCTTC.

The V and J genes are TRBV11-2 and TRBJ2-5; TRBD1 agrees at 7 bases. CDR3 size: 13 residues. With V trimmed by 6 bases and J by 4 bases, 5 bases remained unmatched. Per germline, CDR1 SGHAT and CDR2 FQNNGV. In nucleotides, the CDR3 is TGTGCCAGCAGAATGACAGGGCGAGAGACCCAGTACTTC. Translation: CASRMTGRETQYF.

The chain is built from TRBV6-6 and TRBJ1-2; unclear D gene. Trimming took 10 bases from V and 6 from J, leaving 9 bases between them. Germline CDR1 MNHNY, CDR2 SVGAGI (reference sequence). This CDR3 has 10 residues. The CDR3 nucleotides read TGTGCCACCGGGAGGGATGGCTACACCTTC. Its protein is CATGRDGYTF.

This chain joins TRBV5-5 and TRBJ1-2; the D is unclear. Germline CDR1 is SGHKS and CDR2 is YYEKEE (reference sequence). Trimming took 4 bases from V and 1 from J, leaving 11 bases between them. The CDR3 is 14 residues long. As DNA, the CDR3 is TGTGCCAGCAGCAGGGAGGCAAGTAACTATGGCTACACCTTC. It translates to CASSREASNYGYTF.

In DNA, the CDR3 is TGTGCCAGCAGTGAATCAGGTCATCCTGGAAACACCATATATTTT. It encodes CASSESGHPGNTIYF. This sequence joins TRBV6-1 and TRBJ1-3; D unclear. With 2 bases removed from V and 2 bases from J, the gap between germline ends came to 10 bases. Germline V CDR1 and CDR2: MNHNS, SASEGT. CDR3 length: 15 amino acids.

This chain uses TRBV6-5 with TRBJ1-5; the D gene is possibly TRBD1 (5 bases). The CDR3 runs to 14 residues. V dropped 7 bases and J dropped 3 bases, with 13 bases sitting between them. Germline V CDR1 and CDR2: MNHEY, SVGAGI. CDR3 sequence (DNA): TGTGCCAGCAAGAACAGGCAGATCAATCAGCCCCAGCATTTT. Translation: CASKNRQINQPQHF.

V usage is TRBV6-6 and J usage is TRBJ2-1; 8 positions agree with TRBD1. Germline lookup yields CDR1 MNHNY and CDR2 SVGAGI (reference sequence). V dropped 6 bases and J dropped 0; count of bases not matched to a gene: 7. This CDR3 has 16 residues. The CDR3 loop reads CASRGLTGGSYNEQFF. The CDR3 DNA is TGTGCCAGCAGGGGGCTAACAGGGGGCTCCTACAATGAGCAGTTCTTC.

The CDR3 loop reads CASTLGQGDYEQYF. The CDR3 DNA reads TGTGCCAGCACGCTTGGACAGGGGGACTACGAGCAGTACTTC. The chain uses TRBV6-5 and TRBJ2-7; 10 positions agree with TRBD1. The CDR3 is made up of 14 amino acids. The V segment lost 7 bases and the J segment 3 bases; nucleotides outside the gene matches: 6. Per the germline V gene, CDR1 is MNHEY and CDR2 is SVGAGI.